This T cell receptor beta chain originates from a study of T-cell memory formation after mild COVID-19. Study-level background: Among the donors, TCR clusters were largely specific to each donor.

The CDR3 contains 10 residues. The ends were cut back, 8 bases at V and 2 bases at J, with 4 bases in the middle. From germline, CDR1 is MNHNY and CDR2 SVGAGI (reference sequence). The study, taken as a whole, reports: CM and EM subsets held most contracting CD4+ clones; EMRA held CD8+ ones. CD4/CD8 balance characterized clones contracting day 15 to 85, and CD4+ skew characterized later expanders.

This clonotype came up a few times. Its cognate antigen is unknown. In TCRdb, the 5' RACE reads were re-called with MiXCR into one record per CDR3 protein. The sample has some 280,000 distinct CDR3 sequences, 15% to 20% seen once. The sequenced material came from PBMCs or a T cell subset sorted from them (not recorded which). This sequence joins TRBV6-6 and TRBJ2-7, with D unresolved. The TCR comes from a man between 18 and 35 years old who had mild COVID-19 (a few samples of this study predate the infection). Cell type and time point are not known. DNA of the CDR3: TGTGCCAGCGGACCCTACGAGCAGTACTTC. Amino acids: CASGPYEQYF.